The entry below describes one T cell receptor (beta chain). This CDR3 has 13 residues. The germline V gene encodes CDR1 MNHEY and CDR2 SVGAGI. V shed 6 bases and J 3 bases; nucleotides not matched to a gene: 4. This sample was taken from a study of blood T cell repertoires in COVID-19. About the research overall: Collection of acute and convalescent COVID-19 samples took place in the United States, Italy and Spain. Nucleic acid was either cDNA or gDNA, and it came from T cells, B-cell-depleted T cells, or PBMCs.

Original handling: By means of reference gene primer amplification, nucleated cell counts were estimated. The method was immunoSEQ multiplex PCR; TCRdb's version includes in-frame clones alone and lacks a portion of them. The DNA gave D and trimming, while V, J and clone size come from that table. This sample has around 30,000 clones, with approximately 93% found just once. Sequencing was performed on peripheral blood. The clonotype comes from a male donor with active COVID-19. The chain is built from TRBV6-5 and TRBJ2-7; TRBD1 matches 8 bases. CDR3 sequence: CASSFDRGYEQYF. The CDR3 nucleotides read TGTGCCAGCAGCTTTGACAGGGGCTACGAGCAGTACTTC.